The entry that follows covers one T cell receptor beta chain sequence. Its antigen is unidentified. Every sampled donor was Caucasian and healthy. Unique molecular identifiers were present on the cDNA, which also gained a universal primer site by template switching. One entry per CDR3 protein, called by TCRdb with MiXCR from the 5' RACE reads. Of around 240,000 distinct CDR3 sequences listed, about 7% were seen once; the top ten hold 3.5% to 4%. Germline V gene lookup returns CDR1 KGHSH and CDR2 LQKENI. Deletions cut 5 bases from V and 0 bases from J, with 10 bases between. The CDR3 has 14 residues. The data derive from a study of identical twins. The study's findings and limits: Insertions were reduced in abundant cord blood beta clonotypes but not in memory repertoires.

These records were also assigned to another study, of yellow fever vaccine responses in identical twins.

Sequences were obtained from memory (CD45RO+) T cells sorted from blood. This clonotype was sampled from a woman between 18 and 29 years old in good health. V and J are TRBV18 and TRBJ2-5; D is perhaps TRBD1 (5 bases). This CDR3 is CASSDRGNQETQYF. DNA of the CDR3: TGTGCCAGCTCAGATAGGGGAAACCAAGAGACCCAGTACTTC.